Below are 13 T cell receptor beta chains sequenced from a single sample in a study of blood T cells in healthy people across ages. Combining a sample-barcoded 5' primer with a J-beta primer mix, a second PCR ran for 7 to 11 cycles. TCRdb reprocessed the 5' RACE reads with MiXCR, giving one entry per CDR3 protein. The table includes 450,000 to 650,000 distinct CDR3 sequences, 24% detected once. These data were likewise used in another study, on T cells of mothers and their children.

Material for sequencing was blood. The source is a boy aged 5-17 years in good health.

Concerning this clonotype: Relative to the germline gene, one junction end is altered; a read error may explain this. V and J are TRBV20-1 and TRBJ2-7, with a weak D call TRBD2 (5 bases). Germline V gives CDR1 DFQATT, CDR2 SNEGSKA (reference sequence). The CDR3 totals 13 residues. CDR3 region: CSARGTSYNERFF. CDR3 in DNA: TGCAGTGCTAGAGGGACCTCCTACAATGAGCGGTTCTTC.

This chain joins TRBV20-1 and TRBJ2-4; the match to TRBD1 covers 9 bases. The CDR3 is made up of 16 amino acids. CDR1 and CDR2 from the germline V gene are DFQATT and SNEGSKA (reference sequence). V lost 0 bases to trimming and J lost 2 bases; unmatched junction nucleotides: 5. The CDR3 protein is CSAREPTGGSKNIQYF. The CDR3 DNA reads as TGCAGTGCTAGAGAACCGACAGGGGGTTCCAAAAACATTCAGTACTTC.

The V call is TRBV6-1, the J call TRBJ1-2, with 8 bases identical to TRBD1. Germline V gene sequence: CDR1 MNHNS, CDR2 SASEGT. V was pared by 2 bases and J by 4 bases, with 3 bases of the junction left unmatched. The CDR3 loop spans 14 amino acids. The CDR3 DNA reads as TGTGCCAGCAGTGAAAGACAGGGGACCTATGGCTACACCTTC. Translating gives CASSERQGTYGYTF.

In this sample, this clonotype turned up a few times. V and J are TRBV2 and TRBJ2-2; D is perhaps TRBD1 (5 bases). Trimming stripped 4 bases from V and 2 bases from J, with 8 bases between. This CDR3 comprises 14 residues. CDR1 and CDR2 from the germline V gene are SNHLY and FYNNEI. The CDR3 is CASSGRTNTGELFF. The CDR3 bases are TGTGCCAGCAGTGGGCGGACAAACACCGGGGAGCTGTTTTTT.

This clonotype was seen a few times. V gene TRBV7-6 combines with J gene TRBJ2-3, with 9 positions matching TRBD2. This CDR3 is 16 amino acids long. The germline CDR1 and CDR2 sequences are SGHVS and FNYEAQ. V trimming: 5 bases; J trimming: 1 base; junction bases outside the gene matches: 7. The CDR3 is CASSGSGGPRTDTQYF. The CDR3 DNA is TGTGCCAGCAGCGGAAGCGGGGGGCCCCGCACAGATACGCAGTATTTT.

The genes are TRBV20-1 and TRBJ2-3, with a tentative D call TRBD2 (5 bases). Germline CDR1 and CDR2: DFQATT and SNEGSKA (reference sequence). The CDR3 contains 13 residues. V dropped 4 bases and J dropped 0 bases, with 8 bases sitting between them. The chain's CDR3 is CSAIRGSTDTQYF. CDR3 DNA: TGCAGTGCTATTCGAGGGAGCACAGATACGCAGTATTTT.

The V gene is TRBV18, the J gene TRBJ1-2, with D perhaps matching TRBD1 (5 bases). Trimming took 5 bases from V and 7 from J, leaving 14 bases between them. CDR1 KGHSH and CDR2 LQKENI come from the germline V gene. The CDR3 extends over 13 amino acids. In DNA, the CDR3 is TGTGCCAGCTCAAGGGACCAAAGCCCTGGCTACACCTTC. Residues: CASSRDQSPGYTF. Drawing the rest from reference TRBV18 and TRBJ1-2, the complete variable domain is NAGVMQNPRHLVRRRGQEARLRCSPMKGHSHVYWYRQLPEEGLKFMVYLQKENIIDESGMPKERFSAEFPKEGPSILRIQQVVRGDSAAYFCASSRDQSPGYTFGSGTRLTVV.

The count of this clonotype is one. The genes are TRBV19 and TRBJ1-3; 9 bases align to TRBD1. Germline V gene data show CDR1 as LNHDA and CDR2 as SQIVND (reference sequence). This CDR3 contains 14 residues. V lost 10 bases, J lost 5 bases, and 9 bases stayed unmatched. The CDR3 DNA reads as TGTGCCACGAAACCGGGACAGGGCAGAAACACCATATATTTT. Amino acids: CATKPGQGRNTIYF. Combining the CDR3 with reference TRBV19 and TRBJ1-3 gives the whole variable domain DGGITQSPKYLFRKEGQNVTLSCEQNLNHDAMYWYRQDPGQGLRLIYYSQIVNDFQKGDIAEGYSVSREKKESFPLTVTSAQKNPTAFYLCATKPGQGRNTIYFGEGSWLTVV.

The CDR3 region has the DNA TGTGCCAGCTTGGCTAGCAGCACAGATACGCAGTATTTT. As protein: CASLASSTDTQYF. This sequence joins TRBV5-6 and TRBJ2-3; perhaps TRBD2 as D (5 bases). The CDR3 is 13 residues long. Germline V CDR1 and CDR2: SGHDT, YYEEEE. Trimming cost V 7 bases and J 0 bases, with 9 bases left between them.

The chain recombines TRBV6-2 or TRBV6-3 with TRBJ2-1; 14 nucleotides line up with TRBD2. With 6 bases clipped from V and 9 bases from J, the junction kept 7 bases outside the gene matches. This CDR3 is 15 amino acids long. Germline V gene sequence: CDR1 MNHEY, CDR2 SVGEGT. DNA for the CDR3: TGTGCCAGCAGAGTGGGACTAGCGGGAGTCGGTGAGCAGTTCTTC. It is translated as CASRVGLAGVGEQFF.

The chain employs TRBV6-5 and TRBJ1-5; tentative D call: TRBD1 (5 bases). Deletions cut 10 bases from V and 7 bases from J, with 14 bases between. The CDR3 is made up of 12 amino acids. CDR1 and CDR2 (germline): MNHEY, SVGAGI. The CDR3 spells CATVGGSQPQHF. CDR3 nucleotide sequence: TGTGCCACGGTCGGGGGAAGCCAGCCCCAGCATTTT.

This clonotype has a count of ten or more. V usage is TRBV12-3 or TRBV12-4 and J usage is TRBJ2-2; TRBD2 matches 10 bases. The CDR3 runs 14 residues. V lost 6 bases and J lost 6; bases outside the gene matches: 4. The CDR3 nucleotides read TGTGCCAGCAGGACTAGCGGGCCGCCCGGGGAGCTGTTTTTT. This translates into CASRTSGPPGELFF.

V is TRBV7-9 and J is TRBJ1-4, with 8 bases matching TRBD1. The CDR3 totals 15 residues. Germline V gene sequence: CDR1 SEHNR, CDR2 FQNEAQ (reference sequence). V trimming: 4 bases; J trimming: 7 bases; junction bases outside the gene matches: 8. The CDR3 DNA follows: TGTGCCAGCAGCTCGGCGCCAGGGGGCTTTGAAAAACTGTTTTTT. The encoded protein is CASSSAPGGFEKLFF.